A single sample is the source of the 25 T cell receptor beta chains below, sequenced in a study of T-cell reconstitution after alpha-beta-depleted transplantation in children. Preparation of the TCRbeta library involved a method that used unique molecular identifiers. TCRdb ran MiXCR on the PCR reads and lists one entry per CDR3 protein. The sample lists about a million distinct CDR3 sequences, around 30% occurring once. Sample: PBMCs, mostly from graft donor cells, taken 360 days after TCRalphabeta/CD19-depleted stem cell transplant. Source of these receptors: a boy younger than two who had a stem cell transplant for SCID, so the T cells may come from the graft donor.

CDR3 sequence (DNA): TGTGCCAGCAGTTTGCCCCCGGGGGTGAACACTGAAGCTTTCTTT. It is translated as CASSLPPGVNTEAFF. The rearrangement uses TRBV12-3 or TRBV12-4 and TRBJ1-1; possibly TRBD1 for D (5 bases). The CDR3 is 15 residues long. Trimming took 3 bases from V and 0 from J, leaving 11 bases between them.

This clonotype has just a few counts. V gene TRBV10-3 combines with J gene TRBJ2-3, with 7 nucleotides matching TRBD2. V lost 10 bases to trimming and J lost 0 bases; unmatched junction nucleotides: 13. CDR3 length: 16 amino acids. Germline lookup yields CDR1 ENHRY and CDR2 SYGVKD. In nucleotides, the CDR3 is TGTGCCACCCTAGAACGAGCGGGGATTAGCACAGATACGCAGTATTTT. It encodes CATLERAGISTDTQYF.

The chain recombines TRBV9 with TRBJ2-7, with D perhaps being TRBD1 or TRBD2 (5 bases each). Between the trimmed V and J ends, which lost 1 base and 6 bases, there was a span of 11 bases. Germline loops: CDR1 SGDLS, CDR2 YYNGEE. The CDR3 runs 13 residues. CDR3 nucleotides: TGTGCCAGCAGCGTAAGAGGGACGGGCGAGCAGTACTTC. It is translated as CASSVRGTGEQYF.

This clonotype has a handful of counts. One end of the junction does not line up with germline, which may come from a read error. This chain uses TRBV5-1 with TRBJ2-3; 8 bases match TRBD1. Germline lookup yields CDR1 SGHRS and CDR2 YFSETQ. CDR3 size: 15 residues. CDR3 bases: TGCGCCAGCAGCTTGGGGACAGGGATACAGATACGCAGTCTCTTT. Amino acid sequence: CASSLGTGIQIRSLF. The complete variable domain, with remaining parts taken from reference TRBV5-1 and TRBJ2-3, reads KAGVTQTPRYLIKTRGQQVTLSCSPISGHRSVSWYQQTPGQGLQFLFEYFSETQRNKGNFPGRFSGRQFSNSRSEMNVSTLELGDSALYLCASSLGTGIQIRSLFGPGTRLTVL.

The chain employs TRBV5-5 and TRBJ1-3; D remains unclear. Germline values: CDR1 SGHKS, CDR2 YYEKEE (reference sequence). Deletions cut 2 bases from V and 0 bases from J, with 9 bases between. The CDR3 consists of 15 residues. CDR3: CASSFGSSSGNTIYF. The CDR3 DNA reads TGTGCCAGCAGCTTCGGATCTAGCTCTGGAAACACCATATATTTT.

This clonotype was counted only a few times. The J gene is TRBJ1-4, the V gene TRBV4-2, with TRBD1 matching 7 bases. The CDR3 runs to 16 residues. Germline V gene lookup returns CDR1 LGHNA and CDR2 YNFKEQ. J was trimmed by 0 bases and V by 5 bases; bases with no gene match: 6. CDR3 region: CASSKTGVATNEKLFF. CDR3 sequence (DNA): TGTGCCAGCAGCAAAACAGGGGTTGCAACTAATGAAAAACTGTTTTTT.

The gene calls are TRBV6-6 and TRBJ2-7, with D tentatively TRBD1 or TRBD2 (6 bases each). V was cut by 2 bases and J by 6 bases, with 11 bases left in between. Germline V gene sequence: CDR1 MNHNY, CDR2 SVGAGI (reference sequence). The CDR3 spans 13 residues. CDR3 nucleotides: TGTGCCAGCAGTTACCCAGGAGGGGGCGAGCAGTACTTC. This codes for CASSYPGGGEQYF.

The chain employs TRBV6-5 and TRBJ2-6; weak D call: TRBD2 (6 bases). There are 19 residues in the CDR3. Germline V gene data show CDR1 as MNHEY and CDR2 as SVGAGI. The CDR3 loop reads CACSWTAGTPSSGANVLTF. The CDR3 DNA is TGTGCATGCAGTTGGACCGCCGGGACTCCAAGCTCTGGGGCCAACGTCCTGACTTTC.

This sequence joins TRBV10-3 and TRBJ2-1; possibly TRBD2 for D (6 bases). This CDR3 comprises 12 residues. Germline V CDR1 and CDR2: ENHRY, SYGVKD. The V gene lost 10 bases and the J gene lost 9 bases, with 16 bases spanning the gap. CDR3 sequence reads: CATKRGILEQFF. The DNA for the CDR3 is TGTGCCACGAAACGGGGGATCCTTGAGCAGTTCTTC.

The table lists this clonotype with a few counts. V is TRBV6-5 and J is TRBJ1-6, with D perhaps matching TRBD1 (6 bases). Germline V CDR1 and CDR2: MNHEY, SVGAGI. Trimming took 0 bases from V and 7 from J, leaving 7 bases between them. The CDR3 sequence is 14 residues long. The DNA for the CDR3 is TGTGCCAGCAGTTACTCCCAGGGGAATTCACCCCTCCACTTT. Amino acid sequence: CASSYSQGNSPLHF.

This clonotype was detected a few times. The V and J genes are TRBV12-3 or TRBV12-4 and TRBJ2-3; 7 positions match TRBD2. The CDR3 is 15 amino acids. The ends lost 5 bases at V and 1 base at J; junction bases unmatched: 6. The CDR3 protein is CASSGRLARTDTQYF. The CDR3 DNA reads as TGTGCCAGCAGTGGTAGACTAGCCCGCACAGATACGCAGTATTTT.

A few counts support this clonotype. The V and J genes are TRBV7-3 and TRBJ2-3; 12 bases align to TRBD2. The V gene end was trimmed by 1 base and the J gene end by 5 bases; junction bases not matched to a gene: 10. The CDR3 is made up of 18 amino acids. The V gene's germline CDR1 is SGHTA and CDR2 FQGTGA. As DNA, the CDR3 is TGTGCCAGCAGCTTAAACCCTGCTAGCGGGGGGGCCGGAGATACGCAGTATTTT. Translating it yields CASSLNPASGGAGDTQYF.

This clonotype was detected only a few times. The chain recombines TRBV6-5 with TRBJ1-2; D remains unclear. The CDR3 runs to 17 residues. Germline V lookup: CDR1 MNHEY, CDR2 SVGAGI. The V gene lost 0 bases and the J gene lost 6 bases, with 20 bases spanning the gap. The chain's CDR3 is CASSYSARVRPADGYTF. In nucleotides, the CDR3 is TGTGCCAGCAGTTACTCGGCCCGGGTCAGACCTGCGGATGGCTACACCTTC.

The rearrangement links TRBV12-3 or TRBV12-4 to TRBJ1-4; D gene unclear. The CDR3 runs to 14 residues. Between the trimmed V and J ends, which lost 3 bases and 0 bases, there was a span of 5 bases. The CDR3 nucleotides are TGTGCCAGCAGTTTCTCTGCAACTAATGAAAAACTGTTTTTT. Amino acids: CASSFSATNEKLFF.

V usage is TRBV29-1 and J usage is TRBJ1-3, with D unresolved. The germline gives CDR1 SQVTM, CDR2 ANQGSEA. The V gene lost 0 bases and the J gene lost 0 bases, with 9 bases spanning the gap. The CDR3 has 15 residues. The CDR3: CSVEDPQSSGNTIYF. The DNA for the CDR3 is TGCAGCGTTGAAGATCCCCAGAGCTCTGGAAACACCATATATTTT.

This clonotype appeared a few times. The chain employs TRBV20-1 and TRBJ1-1, with D possibly being TRBD1 (6 bases). The germline V and J ends were trimmed by 5 bases and 5 bases, with 18 bases remaining between them. Germline V CDR1 and CDR2: DFQATT, SNEGSKA (reference sequence). This CDR3 contains 14 residues. Here the CDR3 reads CSADETGFYTEAFF. As DNA, the CDR3 is TGCAGTGCTGACGAGACAGGTTTCTATACTGAAGCTTTCTTT.

The chain recombines TRBV27 with TRBJ2-1, with 13 bases matching TRBD2. Germline CDR1 is MNHEY and CDR2 is SMNVEV (reference sequence). V lost 6 bases, J lost 3 bases, and 8 bases stayed unmatched. This CDR3 has 17 residues. The CDR3 DNA reads TGTGCCAGCAGCACTAGCGGGGGGGCCTTCAGCTACAATGAGCAGTTCTTC. Residues: CASSTSGGAFSYNEQFF.

This clonotype occurred a few times. This chain joins TRBV28 and TRBJ1-2; no clear D gene. This CDR3 has 13 residues. Germline loops: CDR1 MDHEN, CDR2 SYDVKM. V lost 2 bases, J lost 5 bases, and 9 bases lay in between. The CDR3 DNA follows: TGTGCCAGCAGTTTAAGTGTGGGGTATGGCTACACCTTC. Translating gives CASSLSVGYGYTF.

The chain is built from TRBV20-1 and TRBJ2-5; the D gene could be TRBD1 or TRBD2 (6 bases each). Germline CDR1 reads DFQATT; CDR2 reads SNEGSKA (reference sequence). The V end was cut by 0 bases, the J end by 5 bases, with 13 bases between. This CDR3 is 14 amino acids long. CDR3 bases: TGCAGTGCTAGAGATGAAGGGGGGAGGGAGACCCAGTACTTC. Translation gives CSARDEGGRETQYF.

The V gene is TRBV15, the J gene TRBJ2-1, with D perhaps matching TRBD1 (5 bases). This CDR3 has 17 amino acids. The germline CDR1 and CDR2 sequences are LNHNV and YYDKDF (reference sequence). V was trimmed by 0 bases and J by 4 bases, leaving 16 bases between them. The CDR3 nucleotides read TGTGCCACCAGCAGAGAATATGGGCCAGGGCGTTACAATGAGCAGTTCTTC. Its translation: CATSREYGPGRYNEQFF. The full variable domain, completed using reference TRBV15 and TRBJ2-1, is DAMVIQNPRYQVTQFGKPVTLSCSQTLNHNVMYWYQQKSSQAPKLLFHYYDKDFNNEADTPDNFQSRRPNTSFCFLDIRSPGLGDTAMYLCATSREYGPGRYNEQFFGPGTRLTVL.

In this sample, this clonotype turned up a few times. The chain has TRBV15 and TRBJ1-1, with D unclear. Germline CDR1 and CDR2: LNHNV and YYDKDF (reference sequence). This CDR3 has 15 amino acids. The germline V and J ends were trimmed by 1 base and 4 bases, with 13 bases remaining between them. CDR3 sequence: CATSRVGGIPTEAFF. The CDR3 DNA sequence: TGTGCCACCAGCAGAGTAGGAGGTATCCCCACTGAAGCTTTCTTT. The full variable domain, completed using reference TRBV15 and TRBJ1-1, is DAMVIQNPRYQVTQFGKPVTLSCSQTLNHNVMYWYQQKSSQAPKLLFHYYDKDFNNEADTPDNFQSRRPNTSFCFLDIRSPGLGDTAMYLCATSRVGGIPTEAFFGQGTRLTVV.

A few counts support this clonotype. The rearrangement joins TRBV12-3 or TRBV12-4 to TRBJ2-7; D might be TRBD1 (5 bases). Deletions cut 5 bases from V and 3 bases from J, with 14 bases between. This CDR3 is 14 amino acids long. The CDR3 coding sequence is TGTGCCAGCAGTCAAGACAGCCTATACTACGAGCAGTACTTC. Protein: CASSQDSLYYEQYF.

Here the CDR3 DNA reads TGCGCCAGCACCGTAGCGGGGGAAAATGAGCAGTTCTTC. It specifies CASTVAGENEQFF. V usage is TRBV5-1 and J usage is TRBJ2-1, with 9 bases fitting TRBD2. The CDR3 consists of 13 residues. Germline trimming cut 6 bases from V and 7 bases from J; bases unmatched to any gene: 5. Germline CDR1 SGHRS, CDR2 YFSETQ. The full variable domain, in which reference TRBV5-1 and TRBJ2-1 provide the parts outside the CDR3, is KAGVTQTPRYLIKTRGQQVTLSCSPISGHRSVSWYQQTPGQGLQFLFEYFSETQRNKGNFPGRFSGRQFSNSRSEMNVSTLELGDSALYLCASTVAGENEQFFGPGTRLTVL.

V gene TRBV18 combines with J gene TRBJ2-5, with D perhaps being TRBD1 or TRBD2 (5 bases each). The CDR3 extends over 21 amino acids. Germline CDR1 reads KGHSH; CDR2 reads LQKENI. V lost 0 bases, J lost 2 bases, and 28 bases lay in between. CDR3 coding DNA: TGTGCCAGCTCACCACCGTACTATGGAACAGTGGAAGGGACCTTACAAGAGACCCAGTACTTC. Protein sequence: CASSPPYYGTVEGTLQETQYF.

The CDR3 coding sequence is TGCAGCGTTGCCCGGGGGGCTGTATGGACAGATACGCAGTATTTT. It is translated as CSVARGAVWTDTQYF. The chain is built from TRBV29-1 and TRBJ2-3; tentative D call: TRBD2 (7 bases). The germline V gene has CDR1 SQVTM and CDR2 ANQGSEA. The CDR3 is made up of 15 amino acids. With 4 bases removed from V and 3 bases from J, the gap between germline ends came to 17 bases.